Below, 31 T cell receptor beta chains from the same sample are listed, as sequenced in a study of regulatory T cells in long-lasting Graves disease. Relying on iRepertoire HTBI primers and Arm-PCR of CDR3 regions, the team built TCR beta libraries. TCRdb re-analysed the multiplex PCR reads in MiXCR, keeping a single row per CDR3 protein. The sample lists hundreds of thousands of distinct CDR3 sequences, approximately 16% seen once, with more than 20% in the top ten. Time point: newly diagnosed GD, antithyroid drugs for less than 3 months. Extracted PBMC RNA gave rise to the TCR library. This sample was shared with a second study, whose subject was T cells in Graves' hyperthyroidism and ophthalmopathy.

The input for sequencing was peripheral blood mononuclear cells (PBMCs), taken at new diagnosis, from a patient treated with antithyroid drugs. All receptors come from a middle-aged woman with Graves disease.

This clonotype was seen repeatedly, ten times or more. The V and J genes are TRBV7-9 and TRBJ1-4, with D possibly TRBD1 on 6 matching bases. The CDR3 runs to 14 residues. Germline V gene sequence: CDR1 SEHNR, CDR2 FQNEAQ (reference sequence). Trimming left V 1 base short and J 5 bases short, with 8 bases between. The CDR3 reads CASSLVDRNEKLFF. The CDR3 bases are TGTGCCAGCAGCTTAGTTGACAGGAATGAAAAACTGTTTTTT.

The chain couples TRBV12-3 or TRBV12-4 to TRBJ1-4; 7 nucleotides align to TRBD1. The CDR3 consists of 15 residues. V was pared by 6 bases and J by 3 bases, with 7 bases of the junction left unmatched. The CDR3 region is CASRQGTGANEKLFF. In nucleotides, the CDR3 is TGTGCCAGCAGGCAAGGTACAGGGGCTAATGAAAAACTGTTTTTT.

The chain has TRBV3-1 and TRBJ1-2; TRBD1 matches at 7 bases. The CDR3 loop spans 16 amino acids. Per the germline V gene, CDR1 is LGHDT and CDR2 is YNNKEL (reference sequence). Losses at the gene ends were 0 bases for V and 13 bases for J; bases not matched to a gene: 17. In DNA form, the CDR3 reads TGTGCCAGCAGCCAAGATCTAATGACAGGGCCAAAAGGCGTCACCTTC. Translated, it gives CASSQDLMTGPKGVTF.

This clonotype showed up many times. The chain links TRBV2 to TRBJ1-5; possibly TRBD1 for D (6 bases). The CDR3 runs to 14 residues. Trimming took off 9 bases at V and 1 base at J, with 13 bases between the two ends. Germline CDR1 and CDR2: SNHLY and FYNNEI. CDR3 nucleotide sequence: TGTGCCAGTATGGGGGGCGGGAGCAATCAGCCCCAGCATTTT. Its protein is CASMGGGSNQPQHF.

This clonotype was observed at least ten times. In DNA, the CDR3 is TGTGCCAGCAGCCTGGCCTGGTCGCGAGAGACCCAGTACTTC. Translating it yields CASSLAWSRETQYF. V is TRBV7-9 and J is TRBJ2-5; D is unresolved. The germline gives CDR1 SEHNR, CDR2 FQNEAQ (reference sequence). CDR3 length: 14 residues. With 5 bases removed from V and 4 bases from J, the gap between germline ends came to 14 bases.

There are many counts of this clonotype. This chain uses TRBV7-2 with TRBJ1-2; 7 positions agree with TRBD1. J lost 5 bases, V lost 5 bases, and 14 bases had no gene match. CDR3 length: 16 amino acids. Looked up from germline, CDR1 is SGHTA and CDR2 is FQGNSA. The CDR3 DNA is TGTGCCAGCAGCCCTGGGGGGTCGACAGGGAAATATGGCTACACCTTC. Amino acids: CASSPGGSTGKYGYTF.

This clonotype was detected ten times or more. The chain carries TRBV10-2 and TRBJ1-1, with TRBD1 as a possible D gene (5 bases). Germline V gene sequence: CDR1 WSHSY, CDR2 SAAADI. Trimming left V 4 bases short and J 6 bases short, with 12 bases between. The CDR3 loop spans 13 amino acids. CDR3 in amino acids: CASSGGTGAEAFF. In DNA form, the CDR3 reads TGCGCCAGCAGTGGGGGTACGGGGGCTGAAGCTTTCTTT.

The V gene is TRBV6-1, the J gene TRBJ2-2, with D possibly called TRBD1 or TRBD2 (6 bases each). Germline values: CDR1 MNHNS, CDR2 SASEGT. Between the trimmed V and J ends, which lost 5 bases and 7 bases, there was a span of 17 bases. This CDR3 is built from 15 residues. The CDR3 sequence: CASSTIPGEVGELFF. The CDR3 region has the DNA TGTGCCAGCAGTACGATCCCAGGGGAGGTCGGGGAGCTGTTTTTT.

Remarks on this clonotype: Mismatch with germline at one junction end may stem from a read error. The chain combines TRBV11-2 with TRBJ2-3, with 11 bases fitting TRBD1. Matching the DNA end better, TRBJ2-7 makes the J call doubtful. The germline V gene has CDR1 SGHAT and CDR2 FQNNGV. This CDR3 region has 14 residues. For the CDR3, the DNA is TGTGCCAGCAGCCTAGATGGGACAGGGGGTGAGCAGTACTTC. This translates into CASSLDGTGGEQYF.

This chain links TRBV29-1 with TRBJ1-2; D is ambiguous. The CDR3 spans 11 residues. Germline V gives CDR1 SQVTM, CDR2 ANQGSEA. Trimming took off 4 bases at V and 6 bases at J, with 9 bases between the two ends. The CDR3 DNA reads TGCAGCGTTGGGGAGGGTAATGGCTACACCTTC. Its protein is CSVGEGNGYTF.

This clonotype was picked up many times. This chain joins TRBV12-3 or TRBV12-4 and TRBJ1-1; D unclear. V was pared by 5 bases and J by 3 bases, with 13 bases between. CDR3 length equals 14 residues. The CDR3 nucleotides are TGTGCCAGCAGTCGGGATACATTAGACACTGAAGCTTTCTTT. This encodes CASSRDTLDTEAFF.

V is TRBV7-2 and J is TRBJ1-1; possibly TRBD1 for D (6 bases). The CDR3 consists of 12 residues. Germline values: CDR1 SGHTA, CDR2 FQGNSA. With 1 base removed from V and 11 bases from J, the gap between germline ends came to 11 bases. The CDR3 reads CASSLVRGTAFF. The CDR3 DNA reads TGTGCCAGCAGCTTAGTGAGGGGGACGGCTTTCTTT.

With regard to this clonotype: Given the absence of the conserved phenylalanine or tryptophan at the CDR3 end, a read error is likely. The rearrangement links TRBV28 to TRBJ1-1; the match to TRBD1 covers 7 bases. CDR1 is MDHEN, CDR2 SYDVKM, per germline. V lost 8 bases to trimming and J lost 5 bases; unmatched junction nucleotides: 11. The CDR3 runs 14 residues. The CDR3 region has the DNA TGTGCCAGCGGGGGAAATGCAGGGGGGACTGAAGCTTTCCTT. Protein product: CASGGNAGGTEAFL.

In regard to this clonotype: Lacking the conserved final phenylalanine or tryptophan, this CDR3 likely reflects a read error. The J gene is TRBJ1-6, the V gene TRBV11-2; unclear D gene. With 5 bases removed from V and 7 bases from J, the gap between germline ends came to 21 bases. Germline CDR1 reads SGHAT; CDR2 reads FQNNGV. The CDR3 spans 17 residues. CDR3 in amino acids: CASSPQVWTAGNSPLHL. In nucleotides, the CDR3 is TGTGCCAGCAGCCCCCAGGTGTGGACCGCCGGCAATTCACCCCTCCACCTT.

This clonotype was seen at least ten times. The V gene is TRBV18, the J gene TRBJ1-1; 8 nucleotides agree with TRBD1. The CDR3 runs 15 residues. The germline V gene has CDR1 KGHSH and CDR2 LQKENI. Trimming removed 3 bases from V and 4 bases from J; junction bases left unmatched: 7. DNA for the CDR3: TGTGCCAGCTCACCGGACAGGGCCGCGAGCACTGAAGCTTTCTTT. It translates to CASSPDRAASTEAFF.

This chain links TRBV20-1 with TRBJ1-5; 10 bases agree with TRBD1. Per germline, CDR1 DFQATT and CDR2 SNEGSKA (reference sequence). The length of the CDR3 is 14 residues. Germline trimming cut 3 bases from V and 4 bases from J; bases unmatched to any gene: 3. DNA for the CDR3: TGCAGTGCTAGGAGGACAGGGGGTAATCAGCCCCAGCATTTT. This translates into CSARRTGGNQPQHF.

This clonotype was seen only a few times. V usage is TRBV7-2 and J usage is TRBJ1-5; the D gene is possibly TRBD1 (5 bases). The V gene's germline CDR1 is SGHTA and CDR2 FQGNSA. Trimming removed 6 bases from V and 7 bases from J, with 13 bases in between. CDR3 length: 13 residues. The CDR3 bases are TGTGCCAGCAGTGCCGGTAGGGGCCAGCCCCAGCATTTT. Its translation is CASSAGRGQPQHF.

This clonotype was detected only a few times. The gene calls are TRBV25-1 and TRBJ2-2; D not resolved. Trimming left V 10 bases short and J 4 bases short, with 13 bases between. Germline V lookup: CDR1 MGHDK, CDR2 SYGVNS. The CDR3 runs 13 residues. CDR3 coding DNA: TGTGCCACCACTCCTACGGGCACCGGGGAGCTGTTTTTT. Its protein is CATTPTGTGELFF.

This clonotype was counted at least ten times. V is TRBV20-1 and J is TRBJ1-4, with D hard to call. The CDR3 sequence is 13 residues long. Germline V gene data show CDR1 as DFQATT and CDR2 as SNEGSKA (reference sequence). The V and J ends lost 3 bases and 6 bases respectively, with 11 bases between them. The CDR3, as DNA: TGCAGTGCTAGTCCCGGGAGAGATGAAAAACTGTTTTTT. Protein sequence: CSASPGRDEKLFF.

The V call is TRBV3-1, the J call TRBJ2-5; 7 nucleotides align to TRBD1. V was pared by 0 bases and J by 0 bases, with 16 bases of the junction left unmatched. Per germline, CDR1 LGHDT and CDR2 YNNKEL (reference sequence). This CDR3 is built from 20 residues. CDR3 amino acids: CASSQDPPTGFLGDQETQYF. CDR3 sequence (DNA): TGTGCCAGCAGCCAAGATCCCCCGACAGGGTTCCTTGGGGACCAAGAGACCCAGTACTTC.

Details on this clonotype: A single base separates this from a much larger clone, so it may be a read error. In nucleotides, the CDR3 is TGTGCCAGCGCGACAGAGAGCTATCAGCCCCAGCATTTT. Protein: CASATESYQPQHF. This rearrangement joins TRBV18 to TRBJ1-5, with D perhaps TRBD1 (5 bases). The V gene lost 8 bases and the J gene lost 5 bases, with 13 bases spanning the gap. Germline V gene data show CDR1 as KGHSH and CDR2 as LQKENI. This CDR3 has 13 residues.

This chain links TRBV12-3 or TRBV12-4 with TRBJ1-1; maybe TRBD1 (6 bases). Trimming shortened V by 0 bases and J by 10 bases, and 15 bases separated the two germline ends. This CDR3 spans 14 amino acids. The CDR3 sequence: CASSLAGQGSGAFF. DNA of the CDR3: TGTGCCAGCAGTTTAGCGGGGCAGGGGTCGGGAGCTTTCTTT.

This clonotype was counted many times. The rearrangement joins TRBV7-9 to TRBJ1-1; TRBD1 matches at 10 bases. The CDR3 is 14 amino acids. The germline gives CDR1 SEHNR, CDR2 FQNEAQ (reference sequence). V trimming: 5 bases; J trimming: 5 bases; junction bases outside the gene matches: 5. CDR3 nucleotides: TGTGCCAGCAGCCCCTGGACAGGGGGGACTGAAGCTTTCTTT. Translation gives CASSPWTGGTEAFF.

The table lists this clonotype with many counts. The chain joins TRBV12-3 or TRBV12-4 to TRBJ2-7; the D is unclear. The CDR3 has 11 amino acids. V lost 2 bases, J lost 6 bases, and 5 bases lay in between. The CDR3 DNA sequence: TGTGCCAGCAGTTTACGGAGCGAGCAGTACTTC. This translates into CASSLRSEQYF.

This clonotype was seen more than once but under ten times. This chain joins TRBV7-8 and TRBJ1-5, with TRBD1 as a possible D gene (5 bases). The CDR3 runs to 15 residues. CDR1 and CDR2 (germline): SGHVS, FQNEAQ. V was pared by 5 bases and J by 1 base, with 12 bases between. CDR3 in amino acids: CASSPAAGSNQPQHF. CDR3 bases: TGTGCCAGCAGCCCTGCTGCAGGGAGCAATCAGCCCCAGCATTTT.

This clonotype was picked up a small number of times. J is TRBJ1-1 and V is TRBV2; D possibly corresponds to TRBD1 (5 bases). V was shortened by 8 bases and J by 8 bases, with 12 bases between the two germline ends. This CDR3 contains 11 residues. In germline, CDR1 is SNHLY, CDR2 FYNNEI. The CDR3 here is CASATGIEAFF. CDR3 sequence (DNA): TGTGCCAGCGCCACAGGTATAGAAGCTTTCTTT.

This clonotype was found many times. This sequence joins TRBV30 and TRBJ2-1; 7 bases fit TRBD1. Germline V gene lookup returns CDR1 GTSNPN and CDR2 SVGIG (reference sequence). The CDR3 sequence is 15 residues long. V trimming: 0 bases; J trimming: 4 bases; junction bases outside the gene matches: 6. The CDR3 here is CAWSVPGTAYNEQFF. Here the CDR3 DNA reads TGTGCCTGGAGTGTTCCCGGGACAGCTTACAATGAGCAGTTCTTC. Combining the CDR3 with reference TRBV30 and TRBJ2-1 gives the whole variable domain SQTIHQWPATLVQPVGSPLSLECTVEGTSNPNLYWYRQAAGRGLQLLFYSVGIGQISSEVPQNLSASRPQDRQFILSSKKLLLSDSGFYLCAWSVPGTAYNEQFFGPGTRLTVL.

J is TRBJ1-1 and V is TRBV3-1; 7 nucleotides line up with TRBD1. Losses at the gene ends were 0 bases for V and 2 bases for J; bases not matched to a gene: 6. This CDR3 spans 16 amino acids. Per the germline V gene, CDR1 is LGHDT and CDR2 is YNNKEL (reference sequence). The CDR3 reads CASSQDPAGGNTEAFF. Here the CDR3 DNA reads TGTGCCAGCAGCCAAGATCCGGCAGGGGGAAACACTGAAGCTTTCTTT. The whole variable domain, filled in from reference TRBV3-1 and TRBJ1-1, reads DTAVSQTPKYLVTQMGNDKSIKCEQNLGHDTMYWYKQDSKKFLKIMFSYNNKELIINETVPNRFSPKSPDKAHLNLHINSLELGDSAVYFCASSQDPAGGNTEAFFGQGTRLTVV.

This clonotype was found many times. This rearrangement joins TRBV2 to TRBJ2-5; D might be TRBD1 (6 bases). V shed 8 bases and J shed 2 bases, with 12 bases lying between them. The CDR3 runs 13 residues. Per germline, CDR1 SNHLY and CDR2 FYNNEI. As DNA, the CDR3 is TGTGCCAGCTTCCGGACAGAACAAGAGACCCAGTACTTC. Protein product: CASFRTEQETQYF.

DNA of the CDR3: TGTGCCAGCAGCGCCGCCCTAGCGGGGGGGCCCAATGAGCAGTTCTTC. Its protein product is CASSAALAGGPNEQFF. The rearrangement joins TRBV7-9 to TRBJ2-1; 12 bases are shared with TRBD2. CDR1 SEHNR and CDR2 FQNEAQ come from the germline V gene (reference sequence). The junction had 8 bases not matched to a gene; V was cut back by 5 bases and J by 6 bases. The CDR3 runs 16 residues.

This clonotype has more than one count but fewer than ten. The V call is TRBV6-2 or TRBV6-3, the J call TRBJ1-1; D unresolved. The CDR3 loop spans 13 amino acids. Germline V CDR1 and CDR2: MNHEY, SVGEGT. Trimming removed 4 bases from V and 6 bases from J, with 12 bases in between. The CDR3 loop reads CASSSNKGAEAFF. As DNA, the CDR3 is TGTGCCAGCAGTTCGAACAAGGGCGCTGAAGCTTTCTTT.